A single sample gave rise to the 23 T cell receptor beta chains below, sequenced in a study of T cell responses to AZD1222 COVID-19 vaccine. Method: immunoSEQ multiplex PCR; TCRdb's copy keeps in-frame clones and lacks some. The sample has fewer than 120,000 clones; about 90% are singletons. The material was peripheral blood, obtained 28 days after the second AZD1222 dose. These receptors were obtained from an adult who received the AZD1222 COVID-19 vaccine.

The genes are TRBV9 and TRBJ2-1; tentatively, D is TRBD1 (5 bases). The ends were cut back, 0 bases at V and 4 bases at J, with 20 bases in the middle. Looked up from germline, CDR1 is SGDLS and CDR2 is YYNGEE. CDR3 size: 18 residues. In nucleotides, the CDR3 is TGTGCCAGCAGCGTAGCTGGGGCAGGGAATATCGGATACAATGAGCAGTTCTTC. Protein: CASSVAGAGNIGYNEQFF.

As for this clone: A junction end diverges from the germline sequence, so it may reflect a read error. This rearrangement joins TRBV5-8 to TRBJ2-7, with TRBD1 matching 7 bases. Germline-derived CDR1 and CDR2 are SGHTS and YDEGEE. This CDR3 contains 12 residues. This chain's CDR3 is CASSLTSGTVRF. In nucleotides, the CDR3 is TGTGCCAGCAGCTTGACATCGGGGACAGTTCGATTC. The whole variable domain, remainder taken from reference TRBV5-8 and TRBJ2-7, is EAGVTQSPTHLIKTRGQQATLRCSPISGHTSVYWYQQALGLGLQFLLWYDEGEERNRGNFPPRFSGRQFPNYSSELNVNALELEDSALYLCASSLTSGTVRFGPGTRLTVT.

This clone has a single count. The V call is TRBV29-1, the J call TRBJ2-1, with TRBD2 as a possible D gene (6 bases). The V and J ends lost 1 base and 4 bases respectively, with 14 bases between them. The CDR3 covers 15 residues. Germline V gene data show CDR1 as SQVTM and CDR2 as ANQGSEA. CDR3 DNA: TGCAGCGTTGAAGGCCGGGACTCTCTGTACAATGAGCAGTTCTTC. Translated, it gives CSVEGRDSLYNEQFF.

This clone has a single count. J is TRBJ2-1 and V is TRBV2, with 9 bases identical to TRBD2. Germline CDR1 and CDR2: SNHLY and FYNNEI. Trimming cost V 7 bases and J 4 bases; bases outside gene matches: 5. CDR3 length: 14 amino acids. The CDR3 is CASKSSGSYNEQFF. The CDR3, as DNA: TGTGCCAGCAAAAGTAGCGGGAGTTACAATGAGCAGTTCTTC.

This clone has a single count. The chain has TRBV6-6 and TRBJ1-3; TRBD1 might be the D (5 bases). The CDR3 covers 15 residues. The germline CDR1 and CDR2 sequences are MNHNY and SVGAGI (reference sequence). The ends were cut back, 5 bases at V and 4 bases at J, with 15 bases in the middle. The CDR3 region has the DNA TGTGCCAGCAGTCACGCAGGCTGGGACGGAAACACCATATATTTT. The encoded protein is CASSHAGWDGNTIYF.

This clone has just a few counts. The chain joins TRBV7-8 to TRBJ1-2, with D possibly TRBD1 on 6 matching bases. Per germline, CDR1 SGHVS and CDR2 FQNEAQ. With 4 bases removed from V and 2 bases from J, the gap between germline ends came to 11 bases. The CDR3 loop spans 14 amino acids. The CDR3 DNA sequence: TGTGCCAGCAGCTCGTCACAGGGCAACTATGGCTACACCTTC. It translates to CASSSSQGNYGYTF.

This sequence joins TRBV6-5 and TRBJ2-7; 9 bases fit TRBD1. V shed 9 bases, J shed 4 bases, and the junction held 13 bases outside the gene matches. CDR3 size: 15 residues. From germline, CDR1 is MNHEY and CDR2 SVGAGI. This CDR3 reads CASLMGQGMRYEQYF. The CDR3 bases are TGTGCCAGTTTAATGGGACAGGGAATGAGATACGAGCAGTACTTC.

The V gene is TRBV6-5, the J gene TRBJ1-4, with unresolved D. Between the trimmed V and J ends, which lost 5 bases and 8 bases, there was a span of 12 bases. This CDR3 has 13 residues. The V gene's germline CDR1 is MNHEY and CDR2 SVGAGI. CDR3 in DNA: TGTGCCAGCAGTAGGAGTACATTCGAAAAACTGTTTTTT. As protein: CASSRSTFEKLFF.

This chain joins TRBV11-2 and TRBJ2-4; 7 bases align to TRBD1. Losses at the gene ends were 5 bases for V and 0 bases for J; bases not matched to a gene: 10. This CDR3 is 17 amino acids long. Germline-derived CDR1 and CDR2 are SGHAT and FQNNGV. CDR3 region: CASSTRTGTLAKNIQYF. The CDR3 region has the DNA TGTGCCAGCAGCACAAGGACAGGAACTCTAGCCAAAAACATTCAGTACTTC.

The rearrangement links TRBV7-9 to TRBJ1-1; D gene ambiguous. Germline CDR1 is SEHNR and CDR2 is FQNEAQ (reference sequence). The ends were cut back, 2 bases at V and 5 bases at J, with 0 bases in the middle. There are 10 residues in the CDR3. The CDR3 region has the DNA TGTGCCAGCAGCTTAACTGAAGCTTTCTTT. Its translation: CASSLTEAFF.

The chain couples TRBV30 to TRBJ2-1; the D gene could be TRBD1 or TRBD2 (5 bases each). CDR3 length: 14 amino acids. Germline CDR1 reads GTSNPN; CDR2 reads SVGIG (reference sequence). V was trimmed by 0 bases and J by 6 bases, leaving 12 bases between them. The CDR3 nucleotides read TGTGCCTGGAGTGTACTTAAAGGGACCAATGAGCAGTTCTTC. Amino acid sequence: CAWSVLKGTNEQFF.

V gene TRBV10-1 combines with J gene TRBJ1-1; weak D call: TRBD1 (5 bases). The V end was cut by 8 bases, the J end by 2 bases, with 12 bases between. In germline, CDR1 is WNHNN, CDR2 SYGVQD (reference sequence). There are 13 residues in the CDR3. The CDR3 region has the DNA TGCGCCAGCTGTCAGGGTCTTAACACTGAAGCTTTCTTT. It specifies CASCQGLNTEAFF.

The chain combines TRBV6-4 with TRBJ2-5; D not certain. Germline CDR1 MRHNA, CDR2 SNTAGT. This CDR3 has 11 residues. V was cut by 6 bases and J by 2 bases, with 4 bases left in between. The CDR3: CASRTQETQYF. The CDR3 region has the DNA TGTGCCAGCAGGACACAAGAGACCCAGTACTTC.

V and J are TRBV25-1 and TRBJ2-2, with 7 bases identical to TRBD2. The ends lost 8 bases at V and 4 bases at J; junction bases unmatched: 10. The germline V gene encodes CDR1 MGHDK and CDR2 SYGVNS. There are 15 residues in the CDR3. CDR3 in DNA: TGTGCCAGCTCTCAGCGGGATAAGTTCACCGGGGAGCTGTTTTTT. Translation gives CASSQRDKFTGELFF.

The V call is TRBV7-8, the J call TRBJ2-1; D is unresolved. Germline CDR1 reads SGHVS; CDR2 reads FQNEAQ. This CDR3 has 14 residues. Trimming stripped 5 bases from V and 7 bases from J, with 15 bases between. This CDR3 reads CASSPFEKENEQFF. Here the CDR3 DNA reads TGTGCCAGCAGCCCATTTGAAAAGGAGAATGAGCAGTTCTTC.

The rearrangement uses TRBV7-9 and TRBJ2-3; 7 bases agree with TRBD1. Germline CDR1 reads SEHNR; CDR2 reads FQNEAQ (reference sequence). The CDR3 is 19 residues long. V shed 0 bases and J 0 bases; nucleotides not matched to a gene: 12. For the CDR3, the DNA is TGTGCCAGCAGCTTAGCGGGGACAGCAATCCAAGATAGCACAGATACGCAGTATTTT. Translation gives CASSLAGTAIQDSTDTQYF.

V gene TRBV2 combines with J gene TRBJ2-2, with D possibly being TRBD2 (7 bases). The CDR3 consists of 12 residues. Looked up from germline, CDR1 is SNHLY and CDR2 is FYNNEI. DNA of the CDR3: TGTGCAGGGGGGGACGGTTCTGGGGAGCTGTTTTTT. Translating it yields CAGGDGSGELFF.

CDR3 sequence: CASSPGHSGNTIYF. In nucleotides, the CDR3 is TGTGCCAGTAGTCCTGGGCACTCTGGAAACACCATATATTTT. The rearrangement links TRBV19 to TRBJ1-3; D ambiguous. Germline V gives CDR1 LNHDA, CDR2 SQIVND (reference sequence). The germline V and J ends were trimmed by 5 bases and 0 bases, with 8 bases remaining between them. This CDR3 has 14 amino acids.

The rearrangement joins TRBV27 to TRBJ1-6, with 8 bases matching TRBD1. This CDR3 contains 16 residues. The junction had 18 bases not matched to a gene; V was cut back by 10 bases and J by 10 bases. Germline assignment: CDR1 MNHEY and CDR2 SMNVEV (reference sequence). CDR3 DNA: TGTGCCACCGCCTCGAGACAGGGGCCATGGGAATCACCCCTCCACTTT. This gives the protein CATASRQGPWESPLHF.

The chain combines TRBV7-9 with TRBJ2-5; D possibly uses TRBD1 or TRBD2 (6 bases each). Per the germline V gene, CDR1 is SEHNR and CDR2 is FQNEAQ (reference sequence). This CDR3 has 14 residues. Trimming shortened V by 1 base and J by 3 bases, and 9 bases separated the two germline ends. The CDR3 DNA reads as TGTGCCAGCAGCTTAGTGGGGGGCGAAGAGACCCAGTACTTC. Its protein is CASSLVGGEETQYF.

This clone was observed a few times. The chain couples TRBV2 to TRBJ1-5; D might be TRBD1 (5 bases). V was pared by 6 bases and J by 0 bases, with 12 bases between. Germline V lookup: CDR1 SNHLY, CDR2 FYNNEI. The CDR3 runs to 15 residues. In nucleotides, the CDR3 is TGTGCCAGCAGCGACAGTACGTATAGCAATCAGCCCCAGCATTTT. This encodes CASSDSTYSNQPQHF.

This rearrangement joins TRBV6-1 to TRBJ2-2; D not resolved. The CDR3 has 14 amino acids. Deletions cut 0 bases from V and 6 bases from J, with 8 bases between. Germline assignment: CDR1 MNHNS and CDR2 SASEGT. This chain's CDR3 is CASSEASVAGELFF. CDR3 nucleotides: TGTGCCAGCAGTGAAGCGTCGGTGGCCGGGGAGCTGTTTTTT.

The CDR3 nucleotides are TGTGCCATCAGACGGACAGGGGACCCGAACACTGAAGCTTTCTTT. Its translation is CAIRRTGDPNTEAFF. The chain combines TRBV10-3 with TRBJ1-1, with TRBD1 identical over 9 bases. The ends lost 6 bases at V and 1 base at J; junction bases unmatched: 6. In germline, CDR1 is ENHRY, CDR2 SYGVKD. This CDR3 is 15 amino acids long.